A single sample is the source of the 10 T cell receptor beta chains below, sequenced in a study of blood T cell repertoires in COVID-19 (dated by TCRdb to the early 2020s). Library preparation employed the immunoSEQ multiplex PCR assay. Held by TCRdb, this immuneACCESS table contains in-frame sequences only and omits some clones. Under half of the omission traces to an unresolved V gene where checked; the cause of the rest is unknown. This sample lists some 200,000 clones; approximately 87% were detected once. 9.5% to 12% of the sample is held by the ten biggest clonotypes. Sequencing was done on a sample of peripheral blood. These receptor sequences come from a woman aged 60 to 75 with COVID-19, enrolled during active disease.

The chain employs TRBV28 and TRBJ2-7; D not certain. Germline values: CDR1 MDHEN, CDR2 SYDVKM. The CDR3 is 12 residues long. V lost 3 bases and J lost 3, with 6 bases in between. In nucleotides, the CDR3 is TGTGCCAGCAGTTTTAGAATCTACGAGCAGTACTTC. This translates into CASSFRIYEQYF. Together with reference TRBV28 and TRBJ2-7, the CDR3 gives the full variable domain: DVKVTQSSRYLVKRTGEKVFLECVQDMDHENMFWYRQDPGLGLRLIYFSYDVKMKEKGDIPEGYSVSREKKERFSLILESASTNQTSMYLCASSFRIYEQYFGPGTRLTVT.

The V call is TRBV11-2, the J call TRBJ2-5, with 10 bases that match TRBD1. Germline CDR1 reads SGHAT; CDR2 reads FQNNGV. There are 16 residues in the CDR3. Losses at the gene ends were 0 bases for V and 5 bases for J; bases not matched to a gene: 6. The CDR3 sequence is CASSLDGTGAVETQYF. CDR3 in DNA: TGTGCCAGCAGCTTAGACGGGACAGGGGCCGTGGAGACCCAGTACTTC.

The chain uses TRBV2 and TRBJ1-3; D unresolved. The CDR3 is 15 residues long. Germline loops: CDR1 SNHLY, CDR2 FYNNEI. With 6 bases removed from V and 3 bases from J, the gap between germline ends came to 15 bases. The CDR3 is CASRKMKQSGNTIYF. For the CDR3, the DNA is TGTGCCAGCAGGAAGATGAAACAGAGTGGAAACACCATATATTTT.

The sample holds one count of this clone. The rearrangement uses TRBV6-4 and TRBJ2-1; 12 bases map to TRBD2. V shed 5 bases, J shed 4 bases, and the junction held 3 bases outside the gene matches. CDR1 and CDR2 (germline): MRHNA, SNTAGT. This CDR3 contains 15 residues. This CDR3 reads CASSQLAGGYNEQFF. The CDR3 DNA sequence: TGTGCCAGCAGTCAACTAGCGGGGGGTTACAATGAGCAGTTCTTC.

The chain carries TRBV18 and TRBJ1-6, with a weak D call TRBD1 (5 bases). Germline CDR1 and CDR2: KGHSH and LQKENI. Between the trimmed V and J ends, which lost 2 bases and 7 bases, there was a span of 15 bases. The CDR3 is 16 amino acids. Here the CDR3 reads CASSPAEGRINSPLHF. As DNA, the CDR3 is TGTGCCAGCTCACCAGCGGAGGGGCGTATCAATTCACCCCTCCACTTT.

This clone was counted between two and nine times. The chain is built from TRBV7-9 and TRBJ2-7; TRBD2 aligns across 12 bases. The germline V gene has CDR1 SEHNR and CDR2 FQNEAQ (reference sequence). This CDR3 has 14 amino acids. Germline trimming cut 8 bases from V and 7 bases from J; bases unmatched to any gene: 9. The CDR3 sequence is CASSLAGGGREQYF. DNA for the CDR3: TGTGCCAGCTCCCTAGCGGGAGGGGGCAGAGAGCAGTACTTC.

The sample holds a few counts of this clone. The chain combines TRBV10-3 with TRBJ1-3, with 8 positions matching TRBD1. Germline CDR1 ENHRY, CDR2 SYGVKD. Losses at the gene ends were 6 bases for V and 0 bases for J; bases not matched to a gene: 4. The CDR3 runs to 15 residues. Here the CDR3 reads CAISLGQGSGNTIYF. The DNA for the CDR3 is TGTGCCATCAGCCTTGGACAGGGCTCTGGAAACACCATATATTTT.

The J gene is TRBJ1-4, the V gene TRBV29-1; D is unresolved. V shed 4 bases and J shed 0 bases, with 9 bases lying between them. The germline CDR1 and CDR2 sequences are SQVTM and ANQGSEA. The CDR3 is 14 amino acids. The CDR3 nucleotides are TGCAGCGTTGTTTGGAGTGCAACTAATGAAAAACTGTTTTTT. It yields the protein CSVVWSATNEKLFF.

The chain recombines TRBV20-1 with TRBJ2-2, with D tentatively TRBD2 (6 bases). The CDR3 loop spans 13 amino acids. Germline values: CDR1 DFQATT, CDR2 SNEGSKA (reference sequence). V gave up 3 bases and J gave up 6 bases, with 11 bases separating them. CDR3 in DNA: TGCAGTGCTAGTCCGGAGGGCGCCGGGGAGCTGTTTTTT. It yields the protein CSASPEGAGELFF.

This clone was observed once. Other nucleotide sequences in the sample specify the same CDR3. The chain uses TRBV7-2 and TRBJ1-5, with a tentative D call TRBD1 (5 bases). Trimming took 5 bases from V and 6 from J, leaving 11 bases between them. The CDR3 spans 13 residues. The V gene's germline CDR1 is SGHTA and CDR2 FQGNSA. The CDR3 coding sequence is TGTGCCAGCAGCCCCCAGGGCAGTCAGCCCCAGCATTTT. The encoded protein is CASSPQGSQPQHF.